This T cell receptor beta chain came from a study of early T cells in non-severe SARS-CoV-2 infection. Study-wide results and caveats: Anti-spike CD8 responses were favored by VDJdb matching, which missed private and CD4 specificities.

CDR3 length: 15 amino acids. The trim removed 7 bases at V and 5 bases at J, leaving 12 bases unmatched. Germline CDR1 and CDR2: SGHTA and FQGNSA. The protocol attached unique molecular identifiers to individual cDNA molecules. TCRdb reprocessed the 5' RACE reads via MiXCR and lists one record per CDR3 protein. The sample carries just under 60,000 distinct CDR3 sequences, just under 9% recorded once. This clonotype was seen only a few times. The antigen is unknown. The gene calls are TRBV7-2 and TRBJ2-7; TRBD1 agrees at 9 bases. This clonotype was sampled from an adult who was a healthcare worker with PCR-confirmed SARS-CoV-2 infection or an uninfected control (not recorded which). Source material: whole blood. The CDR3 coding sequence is TGTGCCAGCAACCGACCGGGACAGGGATCTCACGAGCAGTACTTC. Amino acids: CASNRPGQGSHEQYF.